This T cell receptor beta chain was identified during a study of T-cell reconstitution after alpha-beta-depleted transplantation in children. As for this clonotype: The antigen remains unidentified.

Study outcomes and limitations: Counts and diversity of T cells one year after transplant came mostly from newly produced T cells. Expanded clones from the graft, numbering several hundred, reportedly supplied alpha-beta T cells about two months after transplant. High day-60 TCRbeta diversity in some patients came from surviving recipient T cells and thymic progenitors.

As it was prepared, the TCRbeta library received unique molecular identifiers. Each CDR3 protein gets one entry after TCRdb re-called the PCR reads with MiXCR. The sample gives roughly 790,000 distinct CDR3 sequences, about 15% of which show up once; about 4.6% is in the top ten. From germline, CDR1 is SNHLY and CDR2 FYNNEI. CDR3 length: 18 residues. V was pared by 3 bases and J by 0 bases, with 19 bases between. Sequences were derived from PBMCs, mostly from graft donor cells, sampled 360 days after TCRalphabeta/CD19-depleted stem cell transplant. This sequence originates from a male patient between 5 and 17 years old who had a stem cell transplant for acute lymphoblastic leukemia, so the T cells may come from the graft donor. The gene calls are TRBV2 and TRBJ2-3, with D uncertain. CDR3 bases: TGTGCCAGCAGTGACCCCCGTATGACTCAGCCAAGCACAGATACGCAGTATTTT. Translated: CASSDPRMTQPSTDTQYF.